The T cell receptor (beta chain) described here comes from a study of tumor and adjacent non-tumor tissue in lung cancer. Study-level findings and limits: Tumor repertoires had a smaller top 100 clone share than normal lung.

The library came from three nested PCR rounds adapted from ARM-PCR protocols. TCRdb fed the multiplex PCR reads into MiXCR, producing one record per CDR3 protein. The sample records 60,000 to 85,000 distinct CDR3 sequences, around four fifths being singletons. CDR1 is MNHNY and CDR2 is SVGAGI in the germline V gene (reference sequence). Counting both end residues, the CDR3 totals 13 amino acids. RNA was extracted from bulk tissue without any cell sorting. Of note for this clonotype: What it binds is unknown. This is likely a read error, given that the CDR3 carries no conserved phenylalanine or tryptophan at its end. It is unclear where the CDR3 begins or ends on the DNA, so no DNA is shown, and the CDR3 is as TCRdb lists it.

The chain carries TRBV6-6 and TRBJ2-1. Sequencing was performed on lung tumor tissue. This receptor was obtained from a man between 60 and 70 years old with non-small cell lung cancer. This chain's CDR3 is CASETPLNNEKFL.